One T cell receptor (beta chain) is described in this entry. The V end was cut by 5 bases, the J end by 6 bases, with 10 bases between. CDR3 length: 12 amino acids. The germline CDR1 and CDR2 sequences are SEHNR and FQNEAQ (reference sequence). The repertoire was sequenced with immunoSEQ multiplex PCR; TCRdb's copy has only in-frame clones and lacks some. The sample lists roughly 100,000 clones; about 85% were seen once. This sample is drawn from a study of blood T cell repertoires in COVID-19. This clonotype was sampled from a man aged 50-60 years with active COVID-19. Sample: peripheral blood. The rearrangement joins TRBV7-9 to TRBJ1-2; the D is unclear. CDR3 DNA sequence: TGTGCCAGCAGCCTCTCGGTAAATGGCTACACCTTC. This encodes CASSLSVNGYTF.